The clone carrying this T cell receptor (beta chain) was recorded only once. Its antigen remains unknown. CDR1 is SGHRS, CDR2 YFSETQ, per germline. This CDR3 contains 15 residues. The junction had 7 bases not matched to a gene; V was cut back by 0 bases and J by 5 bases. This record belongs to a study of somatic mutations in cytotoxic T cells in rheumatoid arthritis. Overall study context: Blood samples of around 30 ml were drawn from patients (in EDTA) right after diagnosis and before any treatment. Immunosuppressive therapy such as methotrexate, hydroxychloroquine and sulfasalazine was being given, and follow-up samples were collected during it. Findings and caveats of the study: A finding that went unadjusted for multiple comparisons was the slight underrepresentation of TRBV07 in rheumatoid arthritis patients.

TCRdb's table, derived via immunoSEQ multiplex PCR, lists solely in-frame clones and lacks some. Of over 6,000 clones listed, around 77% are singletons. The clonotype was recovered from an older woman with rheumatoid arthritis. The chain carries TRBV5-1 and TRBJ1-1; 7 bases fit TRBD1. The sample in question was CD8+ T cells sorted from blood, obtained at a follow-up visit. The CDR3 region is CASSLGTGAGTEAFF. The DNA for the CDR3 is TGCGCCAGCAGCTTGGGTACAGGGGCAGGGACTGAAGCTTTCTTT.